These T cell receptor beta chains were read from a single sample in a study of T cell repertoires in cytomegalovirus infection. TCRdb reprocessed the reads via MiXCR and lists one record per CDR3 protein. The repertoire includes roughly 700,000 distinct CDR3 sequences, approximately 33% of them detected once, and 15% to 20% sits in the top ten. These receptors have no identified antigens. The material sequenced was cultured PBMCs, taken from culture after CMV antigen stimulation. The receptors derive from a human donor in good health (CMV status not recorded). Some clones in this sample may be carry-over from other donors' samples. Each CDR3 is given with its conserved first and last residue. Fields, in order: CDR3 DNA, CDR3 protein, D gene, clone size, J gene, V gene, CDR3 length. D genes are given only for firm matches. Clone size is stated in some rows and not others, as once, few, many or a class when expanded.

DNA: TGTGCCAGCAGTGCCTCGGGACAGGGTGTTCTTACGGGCTTC
CDR3: CASSASGQGVLTGF
D: TRBD1
size: few
J: TRBJ2-5
V: TRBV6-1
length: 14

DNA: TGCGCCAGCAGCTCCGGACTAGATGGTGCAGATACGCAGTATTTT
CDR3: CASSSGLDGADTQYF
D: TRBD2
size: NA
J: TRBJ2-3
V: TRBV5-1
length: 15

DNA: TGTGCCAGCAGCTTGGACAGGCCCAGGTCTGAAGCTTTCTTT
CDR3: CASSLDRPRSEAFF
D: TRBD1
size: many
J: TRBJ1-1
V: TRBV7-2
length: 14

DNA: TGTGCCAGCAGCCAAAGAAGGGGACGCCCCTATGAGCAGTTCTTC
CDR3: CASSQRRGRPYEQFF
D: NA
size: NA
J: TRBJ2-1
V: TRBV14
length: 15

DNA: TGTGCCAGCAGCGGGGGGACAGACCTTTACAATGAGCAGTTCTTC
CDR3: CASSGGTDLYNEQFF
D: NA
size: NA
J: TRBJ2-1
V: TRBV7-9
length: 15

DNA: TGTGCCAGCAGCTTAGCGGGAGGAGCCGGGGAGCTGTTTTTT
CDR3: CASSLAGGAGELFF
D: NA
size: NA
J: TRBJ2-2
V: TRBV7-2
length: 14

DNA: TGTGCCAGCAGTTTACCGGGGACAGGATACTATGGCTACACCTTC
CDR3: CASSLPGTGYYGYTF
D: TRBD1
size: many
J: TRBJ1-2
V: TRBV28
length: 15

DNA: TGTGCCAGCAGTACGGCTAGCGGGATATCCGAGCAGTTCTTC
CDR3: CASSTASGISEQFF
D: TRBD2
size: NA
J: TRBJ2-1
V: TRBV6-4
length: 14

DNA: TGCAGTGCTAGAACGGGACAGTCCAATTCACCCCTCCACTTT
CDR3: CSARTGQSNSPLHF
D: TRBD1
size: NA
J: TRBJ1-6
V: TRBV20-1
length: 14

DNA: TGTGCCAGCAGCTCGGGGGTTTTCAATGAGCAGTTCTTC
CDR3: CASSSGVFNEQFF
D: NA
size: NA
J: TRBJ2-1
V: TRBV7-2
length: 13

DNA: TGTGCCAGCAGCAGGACTAGCGGGAGGGAAAACAATGAGCAGTTCTTC
CDR3: CASSRTSGRENNEQFF
D: TRBD2
size: many
J: TRBJ2-1
V: TRBV7-2
length: 16

DNA: TGTGCCAGCAGCTTATCCCCGAGAACTGAAGCTTTCTTT
CDR3: CASSLSPRTEAFF
D: NA
size: many
J: TRBJ1-1
V: TRBV7-2
length: 13

DNA: TGTGCCAGCACCCGGGCAGGGACCAATCAGCCCCAGCATTTT
CDR3: CASTRAGTNQPQHF
D: NA
size: NA
J: TRBJ1-5
V: TRBV2
length: 14

DNA: TGCAGTGCTACAGTTCCGACAGGGTTAAATCAGCCCCAGCATTTT
CDR3: CSATVPTGLNQPQHF
D: TRBD1
size: few
J: TRBJ1-5
V: TRBV20-1
length: 15

DNA: TGTGCTAGTGGCTCCGGACAGGGAACCTACTATGGCTACACCTTC
CDR3: CASGSGQGTYYGYTF
D: TRBD1
size: NA
J: TRBJ1-2
V: TRBV12-5
length: 15

DNA: TGTGCCAGCAGCTTAAGAAAGACCAGGGACAGGGGGGGAAATGAGCAGTTCTTC
CDR3: CASSLRKTRDRGGNEQFF
D: TRBD1
size: few
J: TRBJ2-1
V: TRBV7-2
length: 18

DNA: TGTGCCAGCAGCCGGAGGGGGTCTAATGAAAAACTGTTTTTT
CDR3: CASSRRGSNEKLFF
D: NA
size: many
J: TRBJ1-4
V: TRBV7-2
length: 14

DNA: TGCAGTGCTAGGCTGGCAGGACTCCGCTCCTACGAGCAGTACTTC
CDR3: CSARLAGLRSYEQYF
D: NA
size: NA
J: TRBJ2-7
V: TRBV20-1
length: 15